The sample holds a few counts of the clone carrying this TCR beta chain. Its antigen is not known. There are 16 residues in the CDR3. Germline V lookup: CDR1 SGHNT, CDR2 YYREEE (reference sequence). The V end lost 4 bases, the J end lost 5 bases, and 21 bases lay between the germline ends. The data originate from a study of Graves' ophthalmopathy and Graves' hyperthyroidism. Study-wide findings and caveats: Appearing in blood as well were most expanded thyroid clonotypes above 0.001 frequency. For separating ophthalmopathy from stable hyperthyroidism, a 13-signature model gave 85% to 90% sensitivity and around 80% specificity.

RNA transcripts provided the template for amplifying TCR beta CDR3 regions. The library came from an HTBI-primed first-round RT-PCR and a second-round multiplex PCR. TCRdb reprocessed the multiplex PCR reads via MiXCR and lists one record per CDR3 protein. The sample lists about 620,000 distinct CDR3 sequences, about 20% seen once, with about 6.6% in the top ten. Other autoimmune diseases, uncontrolled infections, pregnancy or lactation led to the exclusion of patients. The TCR originated in a woman aged 18-29 years with stable Graves' hyperthyroidism. Some clones in this sample may be carry-over from other donors' samples. This chain links TRBV5-4 with TRBJ2-5; D not certain. Sample: peripheral blood. This chain's CDR3 is CASSPDGETMRETQYF. In nucleotides, the CDR3 is TGTGCCAGCAGCCCCGATGGCGAAACGATGAGGGAGACCCAGTACTTC.